Described below is a single T cell receptor beta chain sequence and its context. Splitting the CD4+ cells yielded a CD45RA+ naive subset and a CD45RA-negative memory subset. Assay used: immunoSEQ multiplex PCR; TCRdb lists only in-frame clones, some missing. The data hold about 2.4 million clones, with roughly 93% observed a single time. The sample originates from a study of shared clonotypes between healthy human individuals. Trimming took off 4 bases at V and 4 bases at J, with 11 bases between the two ends. The length of the CDR3 is 14 residues. Germline V gene lookup returns CDR1 MNHEY and CDR2 SVGAGI.

This sequence originates from a man younger than 30 in good health. Some clones in this sample may be carry-over from other donors' samples. Sequenced material: naive CD4+ T cells from PBMCs. Subset given: CD45RA+ positively selected. The V and J genes are TRBV6-5 and TRBJ1-3; D call uncertain. The CDR3 reads CASSSRMIGNTIYF. The CDR3 DNA follows: TGTGCCAGCAGTTCCCGAATGATAGGAAACACCATATATTTT.